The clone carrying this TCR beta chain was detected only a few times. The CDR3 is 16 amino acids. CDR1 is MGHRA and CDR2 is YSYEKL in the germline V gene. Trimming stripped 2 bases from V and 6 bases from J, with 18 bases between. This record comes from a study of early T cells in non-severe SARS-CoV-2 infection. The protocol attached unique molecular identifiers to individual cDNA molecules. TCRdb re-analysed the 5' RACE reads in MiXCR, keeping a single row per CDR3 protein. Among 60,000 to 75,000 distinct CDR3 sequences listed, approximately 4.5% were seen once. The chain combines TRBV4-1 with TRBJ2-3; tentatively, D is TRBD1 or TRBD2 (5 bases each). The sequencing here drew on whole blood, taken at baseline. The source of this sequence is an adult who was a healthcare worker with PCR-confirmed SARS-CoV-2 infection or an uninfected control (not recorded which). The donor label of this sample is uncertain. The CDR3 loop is CASSQNPRGVWDTQYF. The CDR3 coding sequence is TGCGCCAGCAGCCAAAACCCGAGGGGCGTGTGGGATACGCAGTATTTT.